The next 21 T cell receptor beta chains were all read from a single sample in a study of cytotoxic CD8 clonotypes in ibrutinib-treated CLL. TCRdb's copy holds only in-frame clones and misses some; the assay was immunoSEQ multiplex PCR. The table lists about 270,000 clones, 60% to 80% of them singletons. This specimen consisted of PBMCs, obtained at disease progression, from a patient treated with ibrutinib. These receptors all stem from a human donor with chronic lymphocytic leukemia.

The V and J genes are TRBV2 and TRBJ1-1; no firm D call. Trimming pared 10 bases from V and 6 bases from J, leaving 12 bases between. Germline CDR1 reads SNHLY; CDR2 reads FYNNEI. The CDR3 is made up of 11 amino acids. The CDR3: CATRAGAEAFF. The CDR3 nucleotides read TGTGCCACCCGGGCTGGAGCTGAAGCTTTCTTT.

The chain employs TRBV7-9 and TRBJ2-2, with D perhaps TRBD2 (5 bases). This CDR3 is built from 17 residues. Germline lookup yields CDR1 SEHNR and CDR2 FQNEAQ (reference sequence). V was clipped by 5 bases and J by 0 bases, with 16 bases between them. CDR3 nucleotides: TGTGCCAGCAGCCGGAAAACTAGGAAGCCGAACACCGGGGAGCTGTTTTTT. Translating gives CASSRKTRKPNTGELFF.

The J gene is TRBJ1-6, the V gene TRBV9, with D tentatively TRBD1 (6 bases). Deletions cut 6 bases from V and 6 bases from J, with 13 bases between. Per germline, CDR1 SGDLS and CDR2 YYNGEE. The CDR3 runs 14 residues. CDR3 coding DNA: TGTGCCAGCACCTCCCGGGGGCTTAATTCACCCCTCCACTTT. This sequence encodes CASTSRGLNSPLHF.

This clone was recorded only once. V and J are TRBV5-4 and TRBJ1-4, with 11 bases fitting TRBD1. J was trimmed by 7 bases and V by 0 bases; bases with no gene match: 8. The germline V gene has CDR1 SGHNT and CDR2 YYREEE (reference sequence). The CDR3 runs to 17 residues. The DNA of the CDR3 is TGTGCCAGCAGCTTGGCCTTGCGGACAGGGGGCAGTGAAAAACTGTTTTTT. This sequence encodes CASSLALRTGGSEKLFF.

The V call is TRBV10-2, the J call TRBJ2-2; no firm D call. CDR1 WSHSY and CDR2 SAAADI come from the germline V gene. This CDR3 is built from 14 residues. V dropped 10 bases and J dropped 0 bases, with 12 bases sitting between them. The CDR3 bases are TGCGCCATCCTGGGCGGATCGAACACCGGGGAGCTGTTTTTT. It encodes CAILGGSNTGELFF.

J is TRBJ2-1 and V is TRBV29-1, with 9 nucleotides matching TRBD2. The germline gives CDR1 SQVTM, CDR2 ANQGSEA. The J segment lost 8 bases and the V segment lost 6 bases, leaving 11 bases of the junction unmatched. The CDR3 consists of 14 residues. The CDR3 protein is CSVPTSGLFDEQFF. Written as DNA, the CDR3 is TGCAGCGTGCCGACTAGCGGCCTATTCGATGAGCAGTTCTTC.

The chain joins TRBV10-3 to TRBJ2-7; 11 positions match TRBD1. The ends lost 4 bases at V and 6 bases at J; junction bases unmatched: 2. Germline values: CDR1 ENHRY, CDR2 SYGVKD. The CDR3 runs 13 residues. The CDR3 DNA reads TGTGCCATCAGTGGAGGACAGGGGGCCGAGCAGTACTTC. Protein sequence: CAISGGQGAEQYF.

CDR3 in DNA: TGTGCCAGCAGCACCAATCGCGCAGGGGAAGCTTTCTTT. Translated: CASSTNRAGEAFF. The chain has TRBV7-2 and TRBJ1-1, with D perhaps matching TRBD1 (5 bases). The CDR3 extends over 13 amino acids. CDR1 SGHTA and CDR2 FQGNSA come from the germline V gene. Trimming stripped 5 bases from V and 8 bases from J, with 15 bases between. The variable domain in full, with the rest retrieved from reference TRBV7-2 and TRBJ1-1, is GAGVSQSPSNKVTEKGKDVELRCDPISGHTALYWYRQSLGQGLEFLIYFQGNSAPDKSGLPSDRFSAERTGGSVSTLTIQRTQQEDSAVYLCASSTNRAGEAFFGQGTRLTVV.

V gene TRBV6-5 combines with J gene TRBJ2-1, with 7 nucleotides matching TRBD2. Trimming took 10 bases from V and 7 from J; bases not matched to a gene: 13. The CDR3 has 14 residues. CDR1 is MNHEY and CDR2 is SVGAGI in the germline V gene. CDR3 nucleotide sequence: TGTGCCACCAAAGGCGGGGGTGGCCCGAATGAGCAGTTCTTC. Translation: CATKGGGGPNEQFF.

The chain links TRBV9 to TRBJ1-3, with D perhaps TRBD1 (5 bases). Looked up from germline, CDR1 is SGDLS and CDR2 is YYNGEE. This CDR3 has 14 amino acids. The ends were cut back, 0 bases at V and 4 bases at J, with 8 bases in the middle. CDR3 residues: CASSVGTKGNTIYF. The CDR3 DNA reads TGTGCCAGCAGCGTAGGGACAAAAGGAAACACCATATATTTT.

This chain uses TRBV2 with TRBJ2-1; 12 bases match TRBD2. The ends lost 7 bases at V and 6 bases at J; junction bases unmatched: 7. Germline CDR1 and CDR2: SNHLY and FYNNEI. This CDR3 has 15 amino acids. The CDR3 nucleotides are TGTGCCAGCAACCCTAGCGGGGGGGCTGGCAATGAGCAGTTCTTC. Protein product: CASNPSGGAGNEQFF.

A few counts support this clone. This sequence joins TRBV28 and TRBJ2-1; a weak D match, TRBD1 (5 bases). CDR1 is MDHEN, CDR2 SYDVKM, per germline. Trimming took off 3 bases at V and 6 bases at J, with 6 bases between the two ends. This CDR3 contains 12 residues. The CDR3 DNA sequence: TGTGCCAGCAGTTTCCAGGGCAATGAGCAGTTCTTC. It codes for CASSFQGNEQFF.

The rearrangement joins TRBV7-7 to TRBJ2-7, with TRBD1 matching 8 bases. V shed 5 bases, J shed 0 bases, and the junction held 3 bases outside the gene matches. The CDR3 runs to 14 residues. Germline CDR1 reads SSHAT; CDR2 reads FNYEAQ (reference sequence). The chain's CDR3 is CASSEGQGSYEQYF. CDR3 coding DNA: TGTGCCAGCAGCGAAGGACAGGGCTCCTACGAGCAGTACTTC.

The chain recombines TRBV5-6 with TRBJ1-5; weak D call: TRBD1 (5 bases). The V end was cut by 4 bases, the J end by 0 bases, with 14 bases between. The germline V gene has CDR1 SGHDT and CDR2 YYEEEE. The CDR3 consists of 16 residues. The chain's CDR3 is CASSRSRQYSNQPQHF. The CDR3 nucleotides read TGTGCCAGCAGCCGGAGCAGACAGTATAGCAATCAGCCCCAGCATTTT.

The chain is built from TRBV2 and TRBJ2-2; no clear D gene. The germline V and J ends were trimmed by 4 bases and 6 bases, with 9 bases remaining between them. The V gene's germline CDR1 is SNHLY and CDR2 FYNNEI. The CDR3 has 13 residues. The DNA for the CDR3 is TGTGCCAGCAGTGTTGTCCCCGCCGGGGAGCTGTTTTTT. As protein: CASSVVPAGELFF.

The chain employs TRBV7-3 and TRBJ1-4, with D maybe TRBD1 (5 bases). The CDR3 has 14 amino acids. Trimming left V 2 bases short and J 4 bases short, with 8 bases between. Germline assignment: CDR1 SGHTA and CDR2 FQGTGA. This CDR3 reads CASSLRQINEKLFF. CDR3 bases: TGTGCCAGCAGCTTACGACAGATTAATGAAAAACTGTTTTTT. Based on the CDR3 plus reference TRBV7-3 and TRBJ1-4, the full variable domain is GAGVSQTPSNKVTEKGKYVELRCDPISGHTALYWYRQSLGQGPEFLIYFQGTGAADDSGLPNDRFFAVRPEGSVSTLKIQRTERGDSAVYLCASSLRQINEKLFFGSGTQLSVL.

The chain couples TRBV7-3 to TRBJ2-1; 8 bases fit TRBD1. J gave up 7 bases and V 5 bases, and 19 bases lay outside the gene matches. The germline V gene encodes CDR1 SGHTA and CDR2 FQGTGA. The CDR3 consists of 18 residues. CDR3 bases: TGTGCCAGCAGCCGCCTCCAATCCCCGGGACAGGAATCTAATGAGCAGTTCTTC. Protein product: CASSRLQSPGQESNEQFF.

The chain combines TRBV6-5 with TRBJ2-3; 9 nucleotides match TRBD1. Trimming cost V 2 bases and J 3 bases; bases outside gene matches: 3. The V gene's germline CDR1 is MNHEY and CDR2 SVGAGI. The CDR3 spans 15 residues. The CDR3 sequence is CASSYRGQGTDTQYF. CDR3 in DNA: TGTGCCAGCAGTTACAGGGGACAGGGAACAGATACGCAGTATTTT.

The rearrangement joins TRBV7-9 to TRBJ1-2, with D perhaps TRBD1 (5 bases). Trimming pared 5 bases from V and 3 bases from J, leaving 19 bases between. The CDR3 covers 16 residues. The germline V gene encodes CDR1 SEHNR and CDR2 FQNEAQ (reference sequence). The CDR3 DNA is TGTGCCAGCAGCCGCCTCCGGGGAATAGGGGACTATGGCTACACCTTC. Amino acid sequence: CASSRLRGIGDYGYTF.

This sequence joins TRBV28 and TRBJ2-5, with 11 positions matching TRBD2. Germline assignment: CDR1 MDHEN and CDR2 SYDVKM. The CDR3 has 17 amino acids. V lost 6 bases to trimming and J lost 4 bases; unmatched junction nucleotides: 13. CDR3 region: CASSTFLLAGARETQYF. The CDR3 nucleotides read TGTGCCAGCAGCACATTTTTACTAGCGGGAGCCCGAGAGACCCAGTACTTC.

CDR3 in amino acids: CASSLVQGPTGELFF. In DNA, the CDR3 is TGTGCCAGCAGCTTGGTACAGGGGCCCACCGGGGAGCTGTTTTTT. The rearrangement uses TRBV5-5 and TRBJ2-2, with TRBD1 identical over 7 bases. With 0 bases clipped from V and 4 bases from J, the junction kept 3 bases outside the gene matches. From germline, CDR1 is SGHKS and CDR2 YYEKEE (reference sequence). The length of the CDR3 is 15 residues.